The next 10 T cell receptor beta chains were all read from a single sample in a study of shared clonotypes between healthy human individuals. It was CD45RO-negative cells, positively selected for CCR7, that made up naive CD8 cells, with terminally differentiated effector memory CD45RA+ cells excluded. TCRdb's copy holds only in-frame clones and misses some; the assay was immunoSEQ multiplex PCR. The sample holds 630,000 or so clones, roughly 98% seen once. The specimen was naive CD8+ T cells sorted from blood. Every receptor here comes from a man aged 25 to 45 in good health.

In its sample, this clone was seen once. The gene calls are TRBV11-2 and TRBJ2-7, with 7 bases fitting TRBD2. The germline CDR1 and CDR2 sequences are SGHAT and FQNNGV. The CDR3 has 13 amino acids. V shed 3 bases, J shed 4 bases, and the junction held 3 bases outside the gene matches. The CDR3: CASSFGGGYEQYF. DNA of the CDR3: TGTGCCAGCAGCTTTGGGGGAGGGTACGAGCAGTACTTC.

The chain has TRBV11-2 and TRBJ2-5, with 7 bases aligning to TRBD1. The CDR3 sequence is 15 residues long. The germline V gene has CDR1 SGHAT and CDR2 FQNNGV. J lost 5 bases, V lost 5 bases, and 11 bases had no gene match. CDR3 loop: CASSQLQGLGETQYF. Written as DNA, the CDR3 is TGTGCCAGCAGCCAATTACAGGGGTTGGGGGAGACCCAGTACTTC.

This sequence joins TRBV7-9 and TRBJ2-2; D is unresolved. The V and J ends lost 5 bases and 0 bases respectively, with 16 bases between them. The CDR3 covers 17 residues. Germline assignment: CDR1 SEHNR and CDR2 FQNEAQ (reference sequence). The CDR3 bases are TGTGCCAGCAGCCCAGTCGGCGGCGCCGCGAACACCGGGGAGCTGTTTTTT. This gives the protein CASSPVGGAANTGELFF.

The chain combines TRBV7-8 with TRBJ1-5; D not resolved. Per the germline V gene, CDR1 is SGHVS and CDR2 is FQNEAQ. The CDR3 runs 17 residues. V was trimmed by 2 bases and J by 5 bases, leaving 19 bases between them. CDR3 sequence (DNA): TGTGCCAGCAGCTTATCCCTCCGGTTTAAGGTAGATCAGCCCCAGCATTTT. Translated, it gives CASSLSLRFKVDQPQHF.

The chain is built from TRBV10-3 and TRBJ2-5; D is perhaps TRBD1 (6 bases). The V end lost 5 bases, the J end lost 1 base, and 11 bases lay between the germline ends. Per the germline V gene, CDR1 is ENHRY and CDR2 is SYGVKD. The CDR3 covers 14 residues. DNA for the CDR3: TGTGCCATCAGTCAAGACAGGCTCCAAGAGACCCAGTACTTC. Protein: CAISQDRLQETQYF.

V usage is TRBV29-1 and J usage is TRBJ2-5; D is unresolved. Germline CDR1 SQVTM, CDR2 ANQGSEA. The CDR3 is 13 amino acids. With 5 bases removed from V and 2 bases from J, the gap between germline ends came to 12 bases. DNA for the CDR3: TGCAGCGTTATTGTACGTACTCAAGAGACCCAGTACTTC. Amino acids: CSVIVRTQETQYF.

For the CDR3, the DNA is TGTGCCAGCAGTGAATGGGTTTCAGCTGAAGCTTTCTTT. Its translation: CASSEWVSAEAFF. The chain joins TRBV25-1 to TRBJ1-1, with unresolved D. The CDR3 is 13 residues long. The V and J ends lost 1 base and 6 bases respectively, with 9 bases between them. CDR1 and CDR2 from the germline V gene are MGHDK and SYGVNS.

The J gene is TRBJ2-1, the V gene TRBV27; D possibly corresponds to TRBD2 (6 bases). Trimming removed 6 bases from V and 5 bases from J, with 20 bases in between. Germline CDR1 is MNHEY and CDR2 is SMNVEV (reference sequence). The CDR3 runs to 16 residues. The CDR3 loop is CASSPSWGEEDNEQFF. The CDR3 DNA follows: TGTGCCAGCAGCCCCTCGTGGGGGGAAGAGGACAATGAGCAGTTCTTC.

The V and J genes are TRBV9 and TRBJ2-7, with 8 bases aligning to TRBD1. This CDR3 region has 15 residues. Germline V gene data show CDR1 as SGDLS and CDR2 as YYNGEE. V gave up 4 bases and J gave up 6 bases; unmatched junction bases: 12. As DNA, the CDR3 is TGTGCCAGCAGCCCCAGTCGGACAGGGCCGGTCGAGCAGTACTTC. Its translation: CASSPSRTGPVEQYF.

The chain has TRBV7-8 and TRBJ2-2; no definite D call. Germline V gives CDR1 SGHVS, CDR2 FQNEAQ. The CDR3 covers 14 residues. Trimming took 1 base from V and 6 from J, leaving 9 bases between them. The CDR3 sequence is CASSLGSAPGELFF. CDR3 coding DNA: TGTGCCAGCAGCTTAGGCTCAGCCCCCGGGGAGCTGTTTTTT.